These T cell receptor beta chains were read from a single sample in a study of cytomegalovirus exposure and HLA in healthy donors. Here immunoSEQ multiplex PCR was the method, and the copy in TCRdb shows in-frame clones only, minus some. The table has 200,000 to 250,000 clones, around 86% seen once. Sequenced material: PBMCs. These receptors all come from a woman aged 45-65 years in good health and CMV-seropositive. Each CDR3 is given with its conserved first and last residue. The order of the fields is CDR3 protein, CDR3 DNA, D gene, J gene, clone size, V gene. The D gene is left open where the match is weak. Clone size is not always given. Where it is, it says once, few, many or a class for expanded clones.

CASSHGTGFLGTQHF	TGTGCCAGCTCACACGGGACAGGGTTTCTGGGGACCCAGCATTTT	TRBD1	TRBJ1-5	.	TRBV18
CASSLAGGVETQYF	TGTGCCAGCAGCTTAGCGGGAGGTGTAGAGACCCAGTACTTC	.	TRBJ2-5	.	TRBV7-6
CAWSVRGGAETQYF	TGTGCCTGGAGTGTACGCGGCGGGGCAGAGACCCAGTACTTC	.	TRBJ2-5	.	TRBV30
CASSYIAGSETQYF	TGCGCCAGCAGCTACATAGCGGGGTCGGAGACCCAGTACTTC	TRBD2	TRBJ2-5	.	TRBV5-1
CASSRQGQTTGELFF	TGTGCCAGTAGTAGACAGGGCCAGACGACCGGGGAGCTGTTTTTT	TRBD1	TRBJ2-2	.	TRBV19
CASSHYTGKNTEAFF	TGTGCCAGCAGCCATTACACAGGGAAGAACACTGAAGCTTTCTTT	.	TRBJ1-1	.	TRBV4-2
CASSLAGQGNTEAFF	TGTGCCAGCAGCTTGGCCGGGCAGGGGAACACTGAAGCTTTCTTT	.	TRBJ1-1	.	TRBV5-4
CASTGTGRTEAFF	TGTGCCAGCACAGGGACAGGGAGAACTGAAGCTTTCTTT	TRBD1	TRBJ1-1	.	TRBV2
CASSYGPGGETQYF	TGTGCCAGCAGTTATGGACCAGGGGGAGAGACCCAGTACTTC	TRBD1	TRBJ2-5	.	TRBV6-5
CASSLRQNDYGYTF	TGTGCCAGCTCACTGAGACAGAACGACTATGGCTACACCTTC	.	TRBJ1-2	.	TRBV18
CASRASVLDNRETQYF	TGCGCCAGCCGTGCTAGCGTACTCGATAACAGGGAGACCCAGTACTTC	.	TRBJ2-5	.	TRBV5-1
CAISEDRQHSYEQYF	TGTGCCATCAGTGAGGACAGACAACACTCCTACGAGCAGTACTTC	.	TRBJ2-7	once	TRBV10-3
CASSSPSGTIYF	TGTGCCAGCAGTTCTCCGTCGGGCACCATATATTTT	.	TRBJ1-3	.	TRBV6-6
CASSVGPEAENYGYTF	TGTGCCAGCAGCGTAGGACCCGAGGCAGAGAACTATGGCTACACCTTC	.	TRBJ1-2	.	TRBV9
CASSLTTGSSGNTIYF	TGTGCCAGCAGCCTTACCACAGGTTCCTCTGGAAACACCATATATTTT	.	TRBJ1-3	.	TRBV6-6
CASSIVAEGNYGYTF	TGTGCCAGTAGTATAGTAGCAGAGGGCAACTATGGCTACACCTTC	.	TRBJ1-2	.	TRBV19
CASSTRKNSNQPQHF	TGTGCCAGCAGTACCAGAAAGAATAGCAATCAGCCCCAGCATTTT	.	TRBJ1-5	.	TRBV28
CASSLEGESYNEQFF	TGCGCCAGCAGCTTGGAGGGGGAATCCTACAATGAGCAGTTCTTC	.	TRBJ2-1	.	TRBV5-1
CASSTGQGSYTF	TGTGCCAGCAGTACCGGACAGGGATCCTACACCTTC	TRBD1	TRBJ1-2	.	TRBV6-6
CASSLIGGVAGELFF	TGTGCCAGCAGCTTAATTGGGGGGGTCGCCGGGGAGCTGTTTTTT	TRBD2	TRBJ2-2	once	TRBV7-3
CASSPGQGRGRAFF	TGTGCCAGCTCACCCGGACAGGGCAGGGGAAGAGCTTTCTTT	TRBD1	TRBJ1-1	.	TRBV18
CASRKGQVNGETQYF	TGCGCCAGCAGGAAGGGACAGGTCAATGGAGAGACCCAGTACTTC	TRBD1	TRBJ2-5	.	TRBV5-1
CASRQGSGGYTF	TGTGCCAGCAGACAAGGGAGTGGCGGCTACACCTTC	.	TRBJ1-2	once	TRBV6-1
CASSSELTGSEDGYTF	TGTGCCAGCAGCTCCGAGCTGACAGGGTCTGAGGATGGCTACACCTTC	TRBD1	TRBJ1-2	.	TRBV11-2
CASSPLSDTQYF	TGCGCCAGCAGCCCCCTGTCGGATACGCAGTATTTT	.	TRBJ2-3	.	TRBV4-1
CASSILGGADAFF	TGTGCCAGTAGTATACTAGGAGGGGCCGACGCTTTCTTT	.	TRBJ1-1	.	TRBV19
CASSLDPGVAYGYTF	TGTGCCAGCAGCTTAGACCCGGGGGTAGCCTATGGCTACACCTTC	.	TRBJ1-2	once	TRBV7-2
CASRERGSGETQYF	TGTGCCAGCAGGGAAAGGGGCAGCGGGGAGACCCAGTACTTC	.	TRBJ2-5	.	TRBV6-1
CASSPGYRSYNEQFF	TGTGCCAGCAGTCCAGGATATCGCTCCTACAATGAGCAGTTCTTC	.	TRBJ2-1	.	TRBV27
CASSSDRVNEKLFF	TGTGCCAGCAGTTCGGACAGGGTCAATGAAAAACTGTTTTTT	TRBD1	TRBJ1-4	.	TRBV28
CASSGDTYQPQHF	TGTGCCAGCAGTGGGGACACCTATCAGCCCCAGCATTTT	.	TRBJ1-5	few	TRBV7-2
CAISESTQAGGHNEQFF	TGTGCCATCAGTGAGTCGACGCAAGCGGGGGGGCACAATGAGCAGTTCTTC	TRBD2	TRBJ2-1	.	TRBV10-3
CASSSRTGKTNTEAFF	TGCGCCAGCAGCTCCCGGACAGGGAAAACCAACACTGAAGCTTTCTTT	TRBD1	TRBJ1-1	.	TRBV5-1
CASSPRDRGGEQYF	TGTGCCAGCAGCCCCCGGGACAGGGGAGGCGAGCAGTACTTC	TRBD1	TRBJ2-7	once	TRBV9
CASREGASYEQYF	TGCGCCAGCAGAGAGGGAGCGTCTTACGAGCAGTACTTC	.	TRBJ2-7	once	TRBV10-2
CASSLAYGQVYEQYF	TGCGCCAGCAGCTTGGCCTATGGACAGGTCTACGAGCAGTACTTC	TRBD1	TRBJ2-7	many	TRBV5-1
CASSPRQGHYEQYF	TGTGCCAGCAGCCCCCGACAGGGCCACTACGAGCAGTACTTC	TRBD1	TRBJ2-7	few	TRBV7-9
CASSQEPQGQNTGELFF	TGCGCCAGCAGCCAAGAACCTCAGGGACAGAACACCGGGGAGCTGTTTTTT	.	TRBJ2-2	.	TRBV4-1
CASSPTGLDTGELFF	TGTGCCAGCAGCCCGACAGGGTTGGACACCGGGGAGCTGTTTTTT	TRBD1	TRBJ2-2	.	TRBV7-8
CASRMGTASNQPQHF	TGTGCCAGCAGGATGGGGACAGCGAGTAATCAGCCCCAGCATTTT	TRBD1	TRBJ1-5	.	TRBV27
CASSSGLAGGQETQYF	TGTGCCAGCAGCTCGGGACTAGCGGGGGGGCAAGAGACCCAGTACTTC	TRBD2	TRBJ2-5	.	TRBV7-3
CASSPTGTGNSPLHF	TGTGCCAGCAGCCCGACCGGGACAGGAAATTCACCCCTCCACTTT	TRBD1	TRBJ1-6	.	TRBV11-2
CAISPQGVNTEAFF	TGTGCCATCAGTCCTCAGGGGGTGAACACTGAAGCTTTCTTT	TRBD1	TRBJ1-1	.	TRBV10-3
CASSLPSGQGLTEAFF	TGCGCCAGCAGTCTCCCGTCGGGACAGGGGTTAACTGAAGCTTTCTTT	TRBD1	TRBJ1-1	few	TRBV5-1
CASSLLGLSSYNEQFF	TGTGCCAGCAGCTTACTCGGTTTAAGCTCCTACAATGAGCAGTTCTTC	.	TRBJ2-1	.	TRBV7-3
CASSLRQGIYGYTF	TGCGCCAGCAGCCTAAGACAGGGTATCTATGGCTACACCTTC	TRBD1	TRBJ1-2	.	TRBV5-1